These 6 T cell receptor beta chains share one sample of origin, sequenced in a study of patients and donors after allogeneic stem cell transplantation. TCRdb passed the RT-PCR reads through MiXCR, listing each CDR3 protein once. The table shows 920,000 or so distinct CDR3 sequences, with approximately 18% occurring only once. Sequences were obtained from blood, either unsorted or a sorted T cell fraction (not recorded which). The receptors stem from a human donor who was either an allogeneic HSCT recipient or a stem cell or donor lymphocyte infusion donor (not recorded which). It is not recorded whose cells these are; they may come from a transplant donor.

This clonotype was detected a few times. The J gene is TRBJ2-7, the V gene TRBV16; D is undetermined. With 1 base removed from V and 7 bases from J, the gap between germline ends came to 8 bases. CDR3 length: 12 amino acids. Germline-derived CDR1 and CDR2 are KGHSY and FQNENV. Here the CDR3 reads CASSQFRVEQYF. DNA for the CDR3: TGTGCCAGCAGCCAATTCAGAGTTGAGCAGTACTTC. Complete variable domain (other parts from reference TRBV16 and TRBJ2-7): GEEVAQTPKHLVRGEGQKAKLYCAPIKGHSYVFWYQQVLKNEFKFLISFQNENVFDETGMPKERFSAKCLPNSPCSLEIQATKLEDSAVYFCASSQFRVEQYFGPGTRLTVT.

At least ten counts were recorded for this clonotype. V and J are TRBV15 and TRBJ1-1, with 9 nucleotides matching TRBD1. Germline trimming cut 4 bases from V and 4 bases from J; bases unmatched to any gene: 4. This CDR3 spans 14 amino acids. The germline CDR1 and CDR2 sequences are LNHNV and YYDKDF (reference sequence). The CDR3 protein is CATSILTGGTEAFF. CDR3 coding DNA: TGTGCCACCAGCATACTGACAGGGGGCACTGAAGCTTTCTTT.

V usage is TRBV19 and J usage is TRBJ1-2, with D tentatively TRBD1 (6 bases). The CDR3 spans 15 residues. Germline V CDR1 and CDR2: LNHDA, SQIVND (reference sequence). V lost 8 bases and J 4 bases, leaving 20 bases between the germline ends. CDR3 sequence reads: CASFQQGRPRYGYTF. CDR3 in DNA: TGTGCCAGTTTCCAACAGGGACGGCCCCGCTATGGCTACACCTTC.

The genes are TRBV20-1 and TRBJ2-2, with D perhaps TRBD2 (6 bases). The V end was cut by 2 bases, the J end by 4 bases, with 14 bases between. Germline assignment: CDR1 DFQATT and CDR2 SNEGSKA (reference sequence). This CDR3 comprises 15 residues. The CDR3 reads CSARMGLGGTGELFF. In DNA form, the CDR3 reads TGCAGTGCTAGAATGGGACTGGGGGGCACCGGGGAGCTGTTTTTT.

The V gene is TRBV12-3 or TRBV12-4, the J gene TRBJ2-5, with 9 bases fitting TRBD1. V was clipped by 5 bases and J by 7 bases; unmatched bases: 14. CDR3 length: 16 residues. The CDR3 nucleotides are TGTGCCAGCAGTAAGACAGGGGGAGGGCTCCGAGGGACCCAGTACTTC. This codes for CASSKTGGGLRGTQYF.

V is TRBV7-6 and J is TRBJ1-6; D is uncertain. Per the germline V gene, CDR1 is SGHVS and CDR2 is FNYEAQ. V lost 5 bases, J lost 7 bases, and 9 bases lay in between. The CDR3 is 13 amino acids. This CDR3 is CASSDSANSPLHF. CDR3 nucleotide sequence: TGTGCCAGCAGCGACTCAGCCAATTCACCCCTCCACTTT.